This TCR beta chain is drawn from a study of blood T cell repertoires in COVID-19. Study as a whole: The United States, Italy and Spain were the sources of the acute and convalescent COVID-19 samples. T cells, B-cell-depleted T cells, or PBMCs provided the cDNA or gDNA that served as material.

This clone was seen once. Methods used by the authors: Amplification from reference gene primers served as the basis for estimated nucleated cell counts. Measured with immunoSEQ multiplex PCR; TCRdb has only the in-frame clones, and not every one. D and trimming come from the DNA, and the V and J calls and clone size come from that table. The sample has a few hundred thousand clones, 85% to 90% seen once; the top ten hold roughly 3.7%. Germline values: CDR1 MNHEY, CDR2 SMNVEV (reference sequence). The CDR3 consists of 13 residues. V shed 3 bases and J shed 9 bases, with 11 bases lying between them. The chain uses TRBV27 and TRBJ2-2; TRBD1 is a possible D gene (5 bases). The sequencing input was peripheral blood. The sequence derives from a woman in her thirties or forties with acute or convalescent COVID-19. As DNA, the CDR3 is TGTGCCAGCAGTTTGTCAGGGAAGTGGGAGCTGTTTTTT. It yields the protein CASSLSGKWELFF.